The clone carrying this T cell receptor (beta chain) appeared once. All the donors were Caucasian adults who lived in Nashville, Tennessee. Between the trimmed V and J ends, which lost 3 bases and 0 bases, there was a span of 5 bases. CDR3 length: 12 residues. Germline V gene sequence: CDR1 SQVTM, CDR2 ANQGSEA. The data stem from a study of shared clonotypes between healthy human individuals. Researchers ran the assay at a deep level. In the sorted-subset replicate PCRs, around 200 ng DNA, around 30,000 T cell genomes, was used. The data were produced by immunoSEQ multiplex PCR, yet TCRdb's version contains in-frame clones alone and is incomplete. The table lists about 990,000 clones, 75% to 85% of them singletons, with 0.5% to 0.65% in the top ten.

The TCR originated in a man between 18 and 29 years old in good health. Some clones in this sample may be carry-over from other donors' samples. Sequenced sample: memory CD4+ T cells from PBMCs. Sample subset: CD45RA-negative fraction. V usage is TRBV29-1 and J usage is TRBJ1-1, with D unclear. CDR3 nucleotides: TGCAGCGTTGAGTCGGTGAACACTGAAGCTTTCTTT. It codes for CSVESVNTEAFF. Full variable domain (outside the CDR3, taken from reference TRBV29-1 and TRBJ1-1): SAVISQKPSRDICQRGTSLTIQCQVDSQVTMMFWYRQQPGQSLTLIATANQGSEATYESGFVIDKFPISRPNLTFSTLTVSNMSPEDSSIYLCSVESVNTEAFFGQGTRLTVV.